The next 12 T cell receptor beta chains were all read from a single sample in a study of PD-1 blockade in classical Hodgkin lymphoma. Measured with immunoSEQ multiplex PCR; TCRdb has only the in-frame clones, and not every one. Among around 99,000 clones listed, roughly 76% were seen once. With no exception, relapse followed autologous stem cell transplantation in all patients, and brentuximab vedotin exposure varied. The material sequenced was peripheral blood mononuclear cells (PBMCs), taken before the second cycle of nivolumab. The receptors derive from a human donor with classical Hodgkin lymphoma.

The chain employs TRBV9 and TRBJ1-1; TRBD1 is a possible D gene (5 bases). The CDR3 spans 16 residues. The V gene's germline CDR1 is SGDLS and CDR2 YYNGEE. The V gene lost 0 bases and the J gene lost 5 bases, with 17 bases spanning the gap. The CDR3 here is CASSVATGVLGTEAFF. Written as DNA, the CDR3 is TGTGCCAGCAGCGTAGCTACGGGGGTATTAGGGACTGAAGCTTTCTTT.

The chain combines TRBV6-1 with TRBJ2-1; possibly TRBD1 for D (5 bases). Germline loops: CDR1 MNHNS, CDR2 SASEGT. V lost 7 bases and J lost 0, with 10 bases in between. The CDR3 is made up of 14 amino acids. The CDR3 region has the DNA TGTGCCAGCATAGAGACAGTCTCCTACAATGAGCAGTTCTTC. Translated, it gives CASIETVSYNEQFF.

The V and J genes are TRBV10-3 and TRBJ2-7, with TRBD2 matching 10 bases. The CDR3 is 16 residues long. Germline V gives CDR1 ENHRY, CDR2 SYGVKD. Germline trimming cut 0 bases from V and 0 bases from J; bases unmatched to any gene: 2. CDR3 nucleotides: TGTGCCATCAGTGAGTCGGTAGCGGGAGGCTCCTACGAGCAGTACTTC. Encoded protein: CAISESVAGGSYEQYF.

This clone was observed once. V and J are TRBV19 and TRBJ2-5; D not resolved. CDR3 size: 14 residues. V gave up 3 bases and J gave up 4 bases, with 12 bases separating them. CDR1 LNHDA and CDR2 SQIVND come from the germline V gene (reference sequence). Written as DNA, the CDR3 is TGTGCCAGTAGTATTTCGTCGGGTAGAGAGACCCAGTACTTC. This codes for CASSISSGRETQYF.

This clone turned up a few times. V gene TRBV10-3 combines with J gene TRBJ2-1, with 12 bases fitting TRBD2. The CDR3 extends over 16 amino acids. After removal of 6 bases from V and 2 bases from J, the junction contained 5 bases not matched to a gene. In germline, CDR1 is ENHRY, CDR2 SYGVKD. CDR3 sequence reads: CAISATSGRPYNEQFF. Written as DNA, the CDR3 is TGTGCCATCAGCGCGACTAGCGGGAGACCCTACAATGAGCAGTTCTTC.

This chain links TRBV6-5 with TRBJ1-1; tentative D call: TRBD1 (6 bases). CDR3 size: 14 residues. Trimming took 5 bases from V and 5 from J, leaving 15 bases between them. The germline V gene has CDR1 MNHEY and CDR2 SVGAGI. CDR3 amino acids: CASSLDRRGTEAFF. The CDR3 bases are TGTGCCAGCAGTCTCGACAGGCGGGGGACTGAAGCTTTCTTT.

For the CDR3, the DNA is TGTGCCAGCAGTTTTGGCTCGGTTGGATCCACAGATACGCAGTATTTT. Protein sequence: CASSFGSVGSTDTQYF. The chain joins TRBV27 to TRBJ2-3; D is uncertain. CDR3 length: 16 amino acids. V dropped 3 bases and J dropped 2 bases, with 15 bases sitting between them. The germline CDR1 and CDR2 sequences are MNHEY and SMNVEV (reference sequence).

The chain links TRBV5-6 to TRBJ2-5; 9 bases match TRBD2. The J call may not be correct, given that the DNA end is closer to TRBJ2-7. Germline CDR1 and CDR2: SGHDT and YYEEEE. The CDR3 runs 14 residues. The CDR3 here is CASSETSGYYEQYF. CDR3 bases: TGTGCCAGCAGCGAGACTAGCGGATACTACGAGCAGTACTTC.

The genes are TRBV6-1 and TRBJ2-7; 7 bases line up with TRBD1. J lost 1 base, V lost 6 bases, and 3 bases had no gene match. Germline V gene lookup returns CDR1 MNHNS and CDR2 SASEGT. The CDR3 totals 13 residues. As DNA, the CDR3 is TGTGCCAGCAGGCGACAGGGATCCTACGAGCAGTACTTC. Translation: CASRRQGSYEQYF.

This clone was counted only a few times. The chain recombines TRBV19 with TRBJ2-2; TRBD1 is a possible D gene (6 bases). Germline CDR1 reads LNHDA; CDR2 reads SQIVND (reference sequence). This CDR3 region has 15 residues. V dropped 8 bases and J dropped 2 bases, with 15 bases sitting between them. CDR3 in DNA: TGTGCCAGTGCTACCGGGACACGAAACACCGGGGAGCTGTTTTTT. It yields the protein CASATGTRNTGELFF.

The chain joins TRBV10-3 to TRBJ2-1; TRBD2 is a possible D gene (6 bases). The CDR3 has 13 amino acids. The germline V gene encodes CDR1 ENHRY and CDR2 SYGVKD. The chain's CDR3 is CTTGAGISDEQFF. The DNA of the CDR3 is TGTACCACGGGTGCGGGAATCAGCGATGAGCAGTTCTTC.

The table lists this clone with a few counts. The chain joins TRBV6-1 to TRBJ2-1; 7 nucleotides agree with TRBD1. Germline V gives CDR1 MNHNS, CDR2 SASEGT. The junction had 4 bases not matched to a gene; V was cut back by 7 bases and J by 4 bases. The CDR3 runs to 13 residues. In DNA, the CDR3 is TGTGCCAGCAACCACAGGGGATACAATGAGCAGTTCTTC. It specifies CASNHRGYNEQFF.